This is a list of T cell receptor beta chains from one sample in a study of control samples from healthy donors and cancer patients. TCRdb keeps only in-frame clones here, not all; method: immunoSEQ multiplex PCR. The data show 150,000 or so clones, roughly 94% seen once. The sequenced sample was blood. These receptors all come from a woman between 40 and 55 years old in good health. Each CDR3 is given with its conserved first and last residue. A D gene is named only where the DNA matches it firmly. Clone size is not always given. Where it is, it says once, few, many or a class for expanded clones.

clone size: -
J gene: TRBJ2-7
V gene: TRBV19
D gene: TRBD1
CDR3 DNA: TGTGCCAGTAGTATCGGGCAGGGGGCGATCTACGAGCAGTACTTC
CDR3 protein: CASSIGQGAIYEQYF

clone size: -
J gene: TRBJ2-1
V gene: TRBV5-1
D gene: -
CDR3 DNA: TGCGCCAGCAGCTGGCCCCTTGGGGAGAATGAGCAGTTCTTC
CDR3 protein: CASSWPLGENEQFF

clone size: -
J gene: TRBJ2-6
V gene: TRBV18
D gene: TRBD2
CDR3 DNA: TGTGCCAGCTCACCGGGGTCCGGGAGGCCTGGGGCCAACGTCCTGACTTTC
CDR3 protein: CASSPGSGRPGANVLTF

clone size: -
J gene: TRBJ2-7
V gene: TRBV7-9
D gene: -
CDR3 DNA: TGTGCCAGCAGGACCGCCGATTTGACCCTCGAGCAGTACTTC
CDR3 protein: CASRTADLTLEQYF

clone size: -
J gene: TRBJ2-3
V gene: TRBV7-3
D gene: TRBD1
CDR3 DNA: TGTGCCAGCAGCTCCTTGGGACAGGGATCAGTGGATACGCAGTATTTT
CDR3 protein: CASSSLGQGSVDTQYF

clone size: -
J gene: TRBJ2-6
V gene: TRBV5-1
D gene: TRBD1
CDR3 DNA: TGCGCCAGCAGCCAGCGGACAGGGGGCGGTGGGGCCAACGTCCTGACTTTC
CDR3 protein: CASSQRTGGGGANVLTF

clone size: -
J gene: TRBJ2-7
V gene: TRBV9
D gene: TRBD1
CDR3 DNA: TGTGCCAGCAGCCCTAGACAGGGGGCGACCTACGAGCAGTACTTC
CDR3 protein: CASSPRQGATYEQYF

clone size: -
J gene: TRBJ2-3
V gene: TRBV5-4
D gene: TRBD2
CDR3 DNA: TGTGCCAGCAGGACGGGGGGGTATACAAATACGCAGTATTTT
CDR3 protein: CASRTGGYTNTQYF

clone size: -
J gene: TRBJ1-2
V gene: TRBV6-1
D gene: -
CDR3 DNA: TGTGCCAGCAGTGATTTGTCGCCAGTTAAAGCTAACTATGGCTACACCTTC
CDR3 protein: CASSDLSPVKANYGYTF

clone size: -
J gene: TRBJ2-3
V gene: TRBV5-1
D gene: -
CDR3 DNA: TGCGCCAGCAGCTTGGCTGGGGCTAGCACAGATACGCAGTATTTT
CDR3 protein: CASSLAGASTDTQYF

clone size: -
J gene: TRBJ1-1
V gene: TRBV10-3
D gene: -
CDR3 DNA: TGTGCCATCAGTATACTCGGCACTGAAGCTTTCTTT
CDR3 protein: CAISILGTEAFF

clone size: -
J gene: TRBJ1-3
V gene: TRBV4-2
D gene: -
CDR3 DNA: TGTGCCAGCAGCCAAGAGCAGGGTGCAGGGGGAAACACCATATATTTT
CDR3 protein: CASSQEQGAGGNTIYF

clone size: -
J gene: TRBJ1-1
V gene: TRBV6-5
D gene: -
CDR3 DNA: TGTGCCAGCAATCTCCGCATGCAGAACACTGAAGCTTTCTTT
CDR3 protein: CASNLRMQNTEAFF

clone size: -
J gene: TRBJ1-2
V gene: TRBV6-5
D gene: TRBD1
CDR3 DNA: TGTGCCAGCGGACAGGGTGCGGGCTACACCTTC
CDR3 protein: CASGQGAGYTF

clone size: -
J gene: TRBJ2-7
V gene: TRBV10-3
D gene: -
CDR3 DNA: TGTGCCATCATGGCAGGGGCCTACGAGCAGTACTTC
CDR3 protein: CAIMAGAYEQYF

clone size: -
J gene: TRBJ2-1
V gene: TRBV6-2/TRBV6-3
D gene: TRBD2
CDR3 DNA: TGTGCCAGCAGTTACGGCGGGAGCAGGAATGAGCAGTTCTTC
CDR3 protein: CASSYGGSRNEQFF

clone size: -
J gene: TRBJ2-5
V gene: TRBV15
D gene: TRBD1
CDR3 DNA: TGTGCCACCAGCAGGGACAGGGGCGATCAAGAGACCCAGTACTTC
CDR3 protein: CATSRDRGDQETQYF

clone size: -
J gene: TRBJ2-1
V gene: TRBV20-1
D gene: -
CDR3 DNA: TGCAGTGCTGGCCGGAGTGAGCAGTTCTTC
CDR3 protein: CSAGRSEQFF

clone size: -
J gene: TRBJ1-1
V gene: TRBV7-9
D gene: -
CDR3 DNA: TGTGCCAGCAGTACGGAGGGGACTCGAGAAGCTTTCTTT
CDR3 protein: CASSTEGTREAFF

clone size: -
J gene: TRBJ1-1
V gene: TRBV2
D gene: TRBD1
CDR3 DNA: TGTGCCAGCAATTTTCCAGGACAGGGGGGCACTGAAGCTTTCTTT
CDR3 protein: CASNFPGQGGTEAFF

clone size: -
J gene: TRBJ2-5
V gene: TRBV29-1
D gene: -
CDR3 DNA: TGCAGCCCCCAGGAGGACCCAAGCAGGCCCCAGTACTTC
CDR3 protein: CSPQEDPSRPQYF

clone size: once
J gene: TRBJ1-5
V gene: TRBV18
D gene: -
CDR3 DNA: TGTGCCAGCTCACCACCGTTAAGGGCCCAGCCCCAGCATTTT
CDR3 protein: CASSPPLRAQPQHF

clone size: -
J gene: TRBJ1-2
V gene: TRBV4-1
D gene: -
CDR3 DNA: TGCGCCAGCAGCCAAGACAGTTACGAGAGAAGAACAATTAACTATGGCTACACCTTC
CDR3 protein: CASSQDSYERRTINYGYTF

clone size: -
J gene: TRBJ1-2
V gene: TRBV27
D gene: -
CDR3 DNA: TGTGCCAGCAGTTCAGGAACTAACTATGGCTACACCTTC
CDR3 protein: CASSSGTNYGYTF

clone size: -
J gene: TRBJ2-1
V gene: TRBV10-2
D gene: -
CDR3 DNA: TGCGCCAGCAGCACGAGCGGCATCGAGCAGTTCTTC
CDR3 protein: CASSTSGIEQFF